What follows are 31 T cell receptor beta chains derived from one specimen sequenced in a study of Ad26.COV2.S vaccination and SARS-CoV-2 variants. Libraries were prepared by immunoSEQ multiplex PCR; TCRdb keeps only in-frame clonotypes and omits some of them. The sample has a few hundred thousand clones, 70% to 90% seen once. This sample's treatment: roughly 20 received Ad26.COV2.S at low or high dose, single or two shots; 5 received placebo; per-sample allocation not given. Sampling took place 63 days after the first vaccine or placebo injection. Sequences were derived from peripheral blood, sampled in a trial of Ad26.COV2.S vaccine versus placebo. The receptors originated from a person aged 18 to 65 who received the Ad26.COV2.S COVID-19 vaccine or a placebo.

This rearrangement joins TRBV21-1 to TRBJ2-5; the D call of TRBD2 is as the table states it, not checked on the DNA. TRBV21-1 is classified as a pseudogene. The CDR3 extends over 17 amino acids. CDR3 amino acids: CASSNGEERPIQETQYF. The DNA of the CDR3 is TGTGCCAGCAGCAACGGTGAGGAAAGGCCGATCCAAGAGACCCAGTACTTC.

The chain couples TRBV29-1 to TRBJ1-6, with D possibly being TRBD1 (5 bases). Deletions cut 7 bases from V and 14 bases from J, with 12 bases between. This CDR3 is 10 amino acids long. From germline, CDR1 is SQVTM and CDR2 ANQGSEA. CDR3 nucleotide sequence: TGCAGCGCTCAAGGGGATACCCTCCACTTT. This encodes CSAQGDTLHF.

For the CDR3, the DNA is TGTGCCAGCAGTGATCTGACGGGGCTAGCGGGGGCCACTTACGAGCAGTACTTC. Protein sequence: CASSDLTGLAGATYEQYF. The chain joins TRBV25-1 to TRBJ2-7; 10 bases agree with TRBD2. The CDR3 contains 18 residues. With 3 bases clipped from V and 4 bases from J, the junction kept 15 bases outside the gene matches. Germline CDR1 and CDR2: MGHDK and SYGVNS.

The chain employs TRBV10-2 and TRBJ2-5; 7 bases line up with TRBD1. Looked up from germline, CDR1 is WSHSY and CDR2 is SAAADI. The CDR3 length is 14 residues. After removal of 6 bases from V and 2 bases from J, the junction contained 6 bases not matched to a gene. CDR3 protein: CASSRDRGQETQYF. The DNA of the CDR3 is TGCGCCAGCAGCCGGGACAGAGGTCAAGAGACCCAGTACTTC.

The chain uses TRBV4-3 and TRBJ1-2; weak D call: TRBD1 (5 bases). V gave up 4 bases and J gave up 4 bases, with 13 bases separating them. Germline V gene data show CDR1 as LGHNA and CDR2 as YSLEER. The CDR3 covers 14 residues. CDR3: CASSPTSDSYGYTF. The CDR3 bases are TGCGCCAGCAGCCCCACATCCGACAGCTATGGCTACACCTTC.

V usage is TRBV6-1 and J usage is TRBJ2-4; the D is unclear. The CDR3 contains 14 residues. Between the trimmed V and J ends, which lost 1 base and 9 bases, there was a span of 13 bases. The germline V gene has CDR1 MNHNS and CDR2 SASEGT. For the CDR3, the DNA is TGTGCCAGCAGTGAAGTTGGGCCCCCCAGCATTCAGTACTTC. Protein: CASSEVGPPSIQYF.

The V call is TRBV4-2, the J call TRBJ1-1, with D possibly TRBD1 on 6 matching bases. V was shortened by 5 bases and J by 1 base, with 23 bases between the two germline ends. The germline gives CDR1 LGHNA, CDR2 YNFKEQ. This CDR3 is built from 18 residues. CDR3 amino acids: CASSFNGGSPKRNTEAFF. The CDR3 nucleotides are TGTGCCAGCAGCTTCAATGGGGGCAGTCCTAAGAGGAACACTGAAGCTTTCTTT.

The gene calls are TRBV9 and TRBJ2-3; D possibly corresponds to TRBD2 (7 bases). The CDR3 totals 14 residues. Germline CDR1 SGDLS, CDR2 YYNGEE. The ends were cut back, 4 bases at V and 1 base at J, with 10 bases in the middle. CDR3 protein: CASSIGGGTDTQYF. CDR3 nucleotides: TGTGCCAGCAGCATAGGGGGGGGCACAGATACGCAGTATTTT.

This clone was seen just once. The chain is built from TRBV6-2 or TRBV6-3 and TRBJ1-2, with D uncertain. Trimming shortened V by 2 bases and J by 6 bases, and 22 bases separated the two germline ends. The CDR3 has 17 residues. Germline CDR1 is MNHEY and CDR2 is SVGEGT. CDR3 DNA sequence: TGTGCCAGCAGTTACCGGCCCAAATACGGACGGGATGATGGCTACACCTTC. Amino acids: CASSYRPKYGRDDGYTF.

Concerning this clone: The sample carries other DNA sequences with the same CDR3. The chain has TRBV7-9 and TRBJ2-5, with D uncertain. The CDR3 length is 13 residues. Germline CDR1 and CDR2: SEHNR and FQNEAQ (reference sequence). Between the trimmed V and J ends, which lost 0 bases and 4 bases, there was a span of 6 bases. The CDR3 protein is CASSLAPRETQYF. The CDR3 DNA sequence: TGTGCCAGCAGCTTAGCCCCAAGAGAGACCCAGTACTTC. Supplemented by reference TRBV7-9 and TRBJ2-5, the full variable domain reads DTGVSQNPRHKITKRGQNVTFRCDPISEHNRLYWYRQTLGQGPEFLTYFQNEAQLEKSRLLSDRFSAERPKGSFSTLEIQRTEQGDSAMYLCASSLAPRETQYFGPGTRLLVL.

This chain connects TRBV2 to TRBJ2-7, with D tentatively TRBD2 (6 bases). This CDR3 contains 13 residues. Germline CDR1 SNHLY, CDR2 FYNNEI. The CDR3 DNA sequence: TGTGCTCCAGCGGGTTGGGCGCTCGGAGAGCAGTACTTC. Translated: CAPAGWALGEQYF.

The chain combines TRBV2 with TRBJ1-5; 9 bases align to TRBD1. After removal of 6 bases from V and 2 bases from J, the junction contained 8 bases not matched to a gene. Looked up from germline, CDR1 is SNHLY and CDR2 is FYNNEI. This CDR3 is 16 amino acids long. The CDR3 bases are TGTGCCAGCAGACCCCGGGACAGGGAGGGCAATCAGCCCCAGCATTTT. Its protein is CASRPRDREGNQPQHF.

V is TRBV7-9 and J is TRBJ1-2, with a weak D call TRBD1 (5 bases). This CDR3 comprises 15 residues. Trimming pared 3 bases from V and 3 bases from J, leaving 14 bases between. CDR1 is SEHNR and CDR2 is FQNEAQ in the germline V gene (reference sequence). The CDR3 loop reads CASSFSQTVYYGYTF. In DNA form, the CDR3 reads TGTGCCAGCAGCTTTTCCCAGACAGTCTACTATGGCTACACCTTC.

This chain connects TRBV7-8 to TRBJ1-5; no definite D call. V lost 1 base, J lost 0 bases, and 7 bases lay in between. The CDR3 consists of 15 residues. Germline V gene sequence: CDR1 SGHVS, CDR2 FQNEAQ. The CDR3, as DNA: TGTGCCAGCAGCTTAGACAGATTTAGCAATCAGCCCCAGCATTTT. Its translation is CASSLDRFSNQPQHF.

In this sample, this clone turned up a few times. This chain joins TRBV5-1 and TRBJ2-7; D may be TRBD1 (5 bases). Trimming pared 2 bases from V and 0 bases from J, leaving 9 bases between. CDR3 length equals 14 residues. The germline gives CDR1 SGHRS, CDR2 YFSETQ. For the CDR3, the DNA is TGCGCCAGCAGCTTTGTGCAGGGCTCCTACGAGCAGTACTTC. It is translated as CASSFVQGSYEQYF.

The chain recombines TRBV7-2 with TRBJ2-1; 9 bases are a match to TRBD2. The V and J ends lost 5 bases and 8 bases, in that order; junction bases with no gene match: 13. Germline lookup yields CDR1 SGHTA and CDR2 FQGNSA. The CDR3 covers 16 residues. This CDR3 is CASSARAGGRRDEQFF. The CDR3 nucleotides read TGTGCCAGCAGCGCACGAGCGGGGGGCCGCCGGGATGAGCAGTTCTTC.

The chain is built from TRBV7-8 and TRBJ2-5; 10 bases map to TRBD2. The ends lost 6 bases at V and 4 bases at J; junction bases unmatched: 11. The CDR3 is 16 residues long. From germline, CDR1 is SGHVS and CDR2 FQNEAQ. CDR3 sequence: CASRKSGGASVETQYF. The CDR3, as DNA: TGTGCCAGCAGAAAAAGCGGGGGGGCCTCTGTAGAGACCCAGTACTTC.

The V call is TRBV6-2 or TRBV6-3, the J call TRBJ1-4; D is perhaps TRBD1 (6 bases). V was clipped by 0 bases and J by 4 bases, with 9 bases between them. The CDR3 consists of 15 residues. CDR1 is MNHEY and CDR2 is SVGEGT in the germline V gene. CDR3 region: CASSYSTGVNEKLFF. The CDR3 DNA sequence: TGTGCCAGCAGTTACTCGACAGGAGTTAATGAAAAACTGTTTTTT.

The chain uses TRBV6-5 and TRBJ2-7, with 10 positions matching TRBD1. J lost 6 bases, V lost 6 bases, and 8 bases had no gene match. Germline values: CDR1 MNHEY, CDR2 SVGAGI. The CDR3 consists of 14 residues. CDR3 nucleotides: TGTGCCAGCAGCCGGGACAGGGGAGCTATCGAGCAGTACTTC. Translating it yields CASSRDRGAIEQYF.

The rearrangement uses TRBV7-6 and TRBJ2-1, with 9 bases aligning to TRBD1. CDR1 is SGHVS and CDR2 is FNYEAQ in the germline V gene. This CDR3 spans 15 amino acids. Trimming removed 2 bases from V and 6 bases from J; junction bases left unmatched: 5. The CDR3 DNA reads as TGTGCCAGCAGCTTATCTCCGGGACAGGGCAATGAGCAGTTCTTC. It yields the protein CASSLSPGQGNEQFF.

CDR3 protein: CASSGDRNHYEQYF. Written as DNA, the CDR3 is TGTGCCAGCAGTGGCGACAGAAACCACTACGAGCAGTACTTC. The V call is TRBV6-7, the J call TRBJ2-7, with a weak D call TRBD1 (5 bases). TRBV6-7 is labeled an ORF, and its function is uncertain. Trimming left V 5 bases short and J 3 bases short, with 14 bases between. This CDR3 region has 14 residues.

Here the CDR3 reads CASTPSEGSYNEQFF. The DNA of the CDR3 is TGTGCCAGCACCCCCTCGGAAGGGTCCTACAATGAGCAGTTCTTC. V is TRBV27 and J is TRBJ2-1; D gene uncertain. This CDR3 is 15 amino acids long. The germline V gene encodes CDR1 MNHEY and CDR2 SMNVEV (reference sequence). The ends were cut back, 7 bases at V and 1 base at J, with 14 bases in the middle.

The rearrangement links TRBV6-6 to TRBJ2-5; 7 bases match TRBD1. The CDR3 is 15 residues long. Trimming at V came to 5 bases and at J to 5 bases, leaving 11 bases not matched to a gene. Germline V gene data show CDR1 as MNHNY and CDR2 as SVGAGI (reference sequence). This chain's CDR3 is CASSPQTGIGETQYF. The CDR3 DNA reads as TGTGCCAGCAGTCCCCAGACAGGGATCGGGGAGACCCAGTACTTC.

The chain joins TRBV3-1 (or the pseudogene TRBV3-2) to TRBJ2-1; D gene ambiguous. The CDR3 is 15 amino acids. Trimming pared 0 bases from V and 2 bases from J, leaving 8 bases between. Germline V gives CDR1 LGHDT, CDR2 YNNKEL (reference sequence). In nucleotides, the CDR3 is TGTGCCAGCAGCCAAGATCCGGATGCCTACAATGAGCAGTTCTTC. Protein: CASSQDPDAYNEQFF.

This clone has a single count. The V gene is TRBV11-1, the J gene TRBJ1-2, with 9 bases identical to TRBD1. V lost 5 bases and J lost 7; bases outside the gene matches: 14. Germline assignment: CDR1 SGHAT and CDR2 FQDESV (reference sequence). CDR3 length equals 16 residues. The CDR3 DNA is TGTGCCAGCAGCCCTAAAATGGGACAGGGAGTCTCTGGCTACACCTTC. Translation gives CASSPKMGQGVSGYTF. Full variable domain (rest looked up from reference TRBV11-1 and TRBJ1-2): EAEVAQSPRYKITEKSQAVAFWCDPISGHATLYWYRQILGQGPELLVQFQDESVVDDSQLPKDRFSAERLKGVDSTLKIQPAELGDSAMYLCASSPKMGQGVSGYTFGSGTRLTVV.

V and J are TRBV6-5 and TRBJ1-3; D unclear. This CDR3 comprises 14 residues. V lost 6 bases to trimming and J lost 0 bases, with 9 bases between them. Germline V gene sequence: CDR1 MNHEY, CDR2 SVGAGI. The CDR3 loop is CASSPSGSGNTIYF. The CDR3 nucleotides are TGTGCCAGCAGCCCCTCGGGCTCTGGAAACACCATATATTTT.

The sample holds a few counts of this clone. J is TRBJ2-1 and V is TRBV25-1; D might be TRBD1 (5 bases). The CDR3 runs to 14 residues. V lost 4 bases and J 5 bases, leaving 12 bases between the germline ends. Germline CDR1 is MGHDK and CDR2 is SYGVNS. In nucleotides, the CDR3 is TGTGCCAGCAGTGCACCAGGGCAGAACAATGAGCAGTTCTTC. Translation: CASSAPGQNNEQFF.

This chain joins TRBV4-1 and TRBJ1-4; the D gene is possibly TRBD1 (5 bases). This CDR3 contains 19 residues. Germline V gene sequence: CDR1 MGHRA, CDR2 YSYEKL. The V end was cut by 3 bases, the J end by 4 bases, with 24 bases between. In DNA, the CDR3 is TGCGCCAGCAGCCAGGTCTGGGGCTGGGATTGGGGGGATAATGAAAAACTGTTTTTT. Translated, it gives CASSQVWGWDWGDNEKLFF.

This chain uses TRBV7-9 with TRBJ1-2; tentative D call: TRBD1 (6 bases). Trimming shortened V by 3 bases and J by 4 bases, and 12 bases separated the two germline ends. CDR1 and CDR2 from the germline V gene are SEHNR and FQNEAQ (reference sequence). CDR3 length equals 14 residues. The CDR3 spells CASSLDSFIYGYTF. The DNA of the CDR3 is TGTGCCAGCAGCTTGGACAGCTTCATCTATGGCTACACCTTC.

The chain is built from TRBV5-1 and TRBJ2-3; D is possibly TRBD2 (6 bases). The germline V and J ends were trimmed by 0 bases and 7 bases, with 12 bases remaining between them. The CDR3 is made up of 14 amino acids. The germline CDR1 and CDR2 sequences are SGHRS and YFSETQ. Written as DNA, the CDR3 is TGCGCCAGCAGCTTGGAGCGGGTCAGATATACGCAGTATTTT. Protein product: CASSLERVRYTQYF.

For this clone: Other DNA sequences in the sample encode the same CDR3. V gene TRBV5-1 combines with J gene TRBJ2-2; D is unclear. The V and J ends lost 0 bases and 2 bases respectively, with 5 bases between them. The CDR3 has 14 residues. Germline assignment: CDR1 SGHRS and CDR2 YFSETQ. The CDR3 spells CASSLDPNTGELFF. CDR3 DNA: TGCGCCAGCAGCTTGGATCCCAACACCGGGGAGCTGTTTTTT. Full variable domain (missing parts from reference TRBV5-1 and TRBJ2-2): KAGVTQTPRYLIKTRGQQVTLSCSPISGHRSVSWYQQTPGQGLQFLFEYFSETQRNKGNFPGRFSGRQFSNSRSEMNVSTLELGDSALYLCASSLDPNTGELFFGEGSRLTVL.